The 32 T cell receptor beta chains reported below all come from one sample, sequenced in a study of T cell changes during pregnancy in multiple sclerosis. Method: immunoSEQ multiplex PCR; TCRdb's copy keeps in-frame clones and lacks some. In the table there are under 45,000 clones, roughly 91% of which are singletons. Here the sequenced sample was peripheral blood, taken in the second trimester of pregnancy. The receptors shown here come from a female donor in good health, enrolled as a control in a pregnancy study.

The CDR3 sequence: CASSYPGNEQFF. DNA for the CDR3: TGCGCCAGCAGCTACCCAGGGAATGAGCAGTTCTTC. The rearrangement uses TRBV4-3 and TRBJ2-1, with D perhaps TRBD1 (5 bases). There are 12 residues in the CDR3. With 5 bases removed from V and 7 bases from J, the gap between germline ends came to 9 bases. CDR1 and CDR2 (germline): LGHNA, YSLEER.

The chain combines TRBV7-8 with TRBJ2-3; no firm D call. V gave up 4 bases and J gave up 1 base, with 9 bases separating them. The CDR3 runs to 14 residues. Germline-derived CDR1 and CDR2 are SGHVS and FQNEAQ. The CDR3 DNA reads TGTGCCAGCAGCTCCCAGCGACGCACAGATACGCAGTATTTT. Encoded protein: CASSSQRRTDTQYF.

The V call is TRBV2, the J call TRBJ2-5, with 7 bases fitting TRBD2. The CDR3 contains 18 residues. CDR1 and CDR2 from the germline V gene are SNHLY and FYNNEI. V lost 8 bases, J lost 1 base, and 19 bases stayed unmatched. Here the CDR3 reads CASSKGRVAAAPQETQYF. The DNA for the CDR3 is TGTGCCAGCTCCAAGGGGAGGGTTGCGGCCGCACCCCAAGAGACCCAGTACTTC.

The gene calls are TRBV5-5 and TRBJ2-5, with D perhaps TRBD1 (5 bases). V was cut by 2 bases and J by 4 bases, with 6 bases left in between. The CDR3 covers 12 residues. The germline gives CDR1 SGHKS, CDR2 YYEKEE (reference sequence). This CDR3 reads CASSFQGETQYF. CDR3 nucleotide sequence: TGTGCCAGCAGCTTCCAGGGAGAGACCCAGTACTTC.

The rearrangement uses TRBV7-9 and TRBJ1-6; TRBD1 agrees at 9 bases. This CDR3 has 15 residues. V shed 5 bases, J shed 7 bases, and the junction held 6 bases outside the gene matches. CDR1 is SEHNR and CDR2 is FQNEAQ in the germline V gene (reference sequence). The CDR3 DNA sequence: TGTGCCAGCAGCCCACAGGGGGCAGGGAATTCACCCCTCCACTTT. This translates into CASSPQGAGNSPLHF.

The chain employs TRBV5-4 and TRBJ1-1; 9 bases match TRBD1. The J segment lost 6 bases and the V segment lost 4 bases, leaving 10 bases of the junction unmatched. The germline CDR1 and CDR2 sequences are SGHNT and YYREEE (reference sequence). The CDR3 is 15 amino acids. CDR3 amino acids: CASSALTGGRAEAFF. CDR3 DNA: TGTGCCAGCAGCGCATTAACAGGGGGCAGGGCTGAAGCTTTCTTT. Looking up the rest from reference TRBV5-4 and TRBJ1-1 gives the full variable domain: ETGVTQSPTHLIKTRGQQVTLRCSSQSGHNTVSWYQQALGQGPQFIFQYYREEENGRGNFPPRFSGLQFPNYSSELNVNALELDDSALYLCASSALTGGRAEAFFGQGTRLTVV.

The V call is TRBV4-2, the J call TRBJ2-1; TRBD2 aligns across 14 bases. There are 15 residues in the CDR3. Trimming cost V 4 bases and J 9 bases; bases outside gene matches: 5. Germline CDR1 LGHNA, CDR2 YNFKEQ. This CDR3 reads CASSLTSGGATEQFF. In nucleotides, the CDR3 is TGTGCCAGCAGCCTGACTAGCGGGGGGGCCACTGAGCAGTTCTTC.

The V gene is TRBV5-6, the J gene TRBJ2-7; weak D call: TRBD2 (6 bases). Trimming took off 4 bases at V and 2 bases at J, with 10 bases between the two ends. CDR3 length: 13 amino acids. Per germline, CDR1 SGHDT and CDR2 YYEEEE. CDR3 DNA sequence: TGTGCCAGCAGCCGGGACTCAGCCTACGAGCAGTACTTC. This sequence encodes CASSRDSAYEQYF.

V gene TRBV12-5 combines with J gene TRBJ2-1, with 9 bases identical to TRBD1. The CDR3 sequence is 15 residues long. With V trimmed by 5 bases and J by 3 bases, 5 bases remained unmatched. Germline CDR1 reads LGHNT; CDR2 reads FRNRAP. CDR3 protein: CASGPPDRGYNEQFF. CDR3 bases: TGTGCTAGTGGTCCACCGGACAGGGGCTACAATGAGCAGTTCTTC. The full variable domain, its missing parts supplied by reference TRBV12-5 and TRBJ2-1, is DARVTQTPRHKVTEMGQEVTMRCQPILGHNTVFWYRQTMMQGLELLAYFRNRAPLDDSGMPKDRFSAEMPDATLATLKIQPSEPRDSAVYFCASGPPDRGYNEQFFGPGTRLTVL.

The V gene is TRBV6-1, the J gene TRBJ2-7; tentatively, D is TRBD1 (5 bases). The CDR3 runs 16 residues. V was cut by 0 bases and J by 3 bases, with 15 bases left in between. CDR1 and CDR2 (germline): MNHNS, SASEGT. The CDR3 loop is CASSEAPPGWVYEQYF. The CDR3 DNA reads TGTGCCAGCAGTGAAGCTCCTCCAGGGTGGGTCTACGAGCAGTACTTC.

This clone was seen a single time. This sequence joins TRBV4-3 and TRBJ2-7; TRBD1 matches 7 bases. Germline-derived CDR1 and CDR2 are LGHNA and YSLEER. The CDR3 totals 15 residues. V gave up 4 bases and J gave up 3 bases; unmatched junction bases: 9. The DNA for the CDR3 is TGCGCCAGCAGCCCAGCTCGTGCAGGGGGCTACGAGCAGTACTTC. It specifies CASSPARAGGYEQYF.

This chain uses TRBV19 with TRBJ2-3; 10 positions match TRBD2. The CDR3 extends over 16 amino acids. The trim removed 4 bases at V and 3 bases at J, leaving 7 bases unmatched. In germline, CDR1 is LNHDA, CDR2 SQIVND (reference sequence). The DNA for the CDR3 is TGTGCCAGTAGTACCCTAGCGGGAGCCCGTACAGATACGCAGTATTTT. Translated: CASSTLAGARTDTQYF.

This chain links TRBV21-1 with TRBJ2-7; TRBD2, the table's D call, lacks a check against the DNA. TRBV21-1 is a pseudogene segment. This CDR3 comprises 16 residues. The chain's CDR3 is CASSSRATSGSSEQYF. CDR3 bases: TGTGCCAGCAGCTCACGGGCGACTAGCGGGAGTAGTGAGCAGTACTTC.

The J gene is TRBJ1-2, the V gene TRBV5-5, with 9 positions matching TRBD1. The CDR3 spans 13 residues. The germline V gene encodes CDR1 SGHKS and CDR2 YYEKEE (reference sequence). Losses at the gene ends were 4 bases for V and 5 bases for J; bases not matched to a gene: 3. CDR3 protein: CASSRDREYGYTF. CDR3 in DNA: TGTGCCAGCAGCCGGGACAGGGAGTATGGCTACACCTTC.

This clone was observed a single time. V usage is TRBV5-1 and J usage is TRBJ2-3; TRBD2 matches at 7 bases. V lost 4 bases and J lost 4; bases outside the gene matches: 6. This CDR3 is 14 amino acids long. Germline-derived CDR1 and CDR2 are SGHRS and YFSETQ. CDR3 in amino acids: CASSPPAGADTQYF. DNA of the CDR3: TGCGCCAGCAGCCCTCCTGCGGGAGCAGATACGCAGTATTTT.

This chain joins TRBV28 and TRBJ1-2; 9 bases are a match to TRBD1. Germline CDR1 MDHEN, CDR2 SYDVKM. CDR3 length equals 15 residues. With 5 bases clipped from V and 5 bases from J, the junction kept 9 bases outside the gene matches. The CDR3 loop reads CASSTLNRGLYGYTF. The DNA of the CDR3 is TGTGCCAGCAGTACCCTAAACAGGGGGCTGTATGGCTACACCTTC.

DNA of the CDR3: TGTGCCGGAAGGGACAGGGGGCTCCACGAGCAGTACTTC. It encodes CAGRDRGLHEQYF. The chain employs TRBV6-1 and TRBJ2-7; 12 nucleotides line up with TRBD1. Germline assignment: CDR1 MNHNS and CDR2 SASEGT. This CDR3 region has 13 residues. After removal of 11 bases from V and 5 bases from J, the junction contained 7 bases not matched to a gene.

The rearrangement links TRBV6-6 to TRBJ1-2; D is uncertain. The CDR3 length is 12 residues. Germline V gives CDR1 MNHNY, CDR2 SVGAGI (reference sequence). V was pared by 5 bases and J by 3 bases, with 7 bases between. CDR3 DNA: TGTGCCAGCAGTACCACGGACTATGGCTACACCTTC. It yields the protein CASSTTDYGYTF.

The chain has TRBV7-9 and TRBJ2-3; tentatively, D is TRBD2 (5 bases). The germline gives CDR1 SEHNR, CDR2 FQNEAQ (reference sequence). V lost 0 bases and J lost 6, with 7 bases in between. The CDR3 spans 13 residues. The CDR3: CASSLASGDTQYF. In nucleotides, the CDR3 is TGTGCCAGCAGCTTAGCGTCGGGGGATACGCAGTATTTT.

The chain employs TRBV18 and TRBJ1-4, with TRBD1 matching over 7 bases. The CDR3 has 15 residues. The germline gives CDR1 KGHSH, CDR2 LQKENI. J gave up 8 bases and V 5 bases, and 11 bases lay outside the gene matches. DNA for the CDR3: TGTGCCAGCTCATTGAACAGGGGACGAGAAGAAAAACTGTTTTTT. Its translation: CASSLNRGREEKLFF. Looking up the rest from reference TRBV18 and TRBJ1-4 gives the full variable domain: NAGVMQNPRHLVRRRGQEARLRCSPMKGHSHVYWYRQLPEEGLKFMVYLQKENIIDESGMPKERFSAEFPKEGPSILRIQQVVRGDSAAYFCASSLNRGREEKLFFGSGTQLSVL.

The chain uses TRBV28 and TRBJ2-7; TRBD1 matches at 12 bases. CDR1 and CDR2 (germline): MDHEN, SYDVKM. The V and J ends lost 5 bases and 5 bases, in that order; junction bases with no gene match: 13. There are 17 residues in the CDR3. The CDR3 loop is CASSPGTGGAARDEQYF. CDR3 sequence (DNA): TGTGCCAGCAGTCCCGGGACAGGGGGCGCCGCCCGTGACGAGCAGTACTTC.

This clone was recorded a few times. CDR3: CASSKTGVGNTEAFF. The CDR3 coding sequence is TGCGCCAGCAGCAAGACAGGGGTTGGGAACACTGAAGCTTTCTTT. The chain recombines TRBV5-1 with TRBJ1-1; 8 bases agree with TRBD1. The CDR3 loop spans 15 amino acids. Germline V gives CDR1 SGHRS, CDR2 YFSETQ. Germline trimming cut 4 bases from V and 1 base from J; bases unmatched to any gene: 6.

This sequence joins TRBV6-5 and TRBJ2-2; TRBD1 aligns across 11 bases. Trimming removed 6 bases from V and 7 bases from J; junction bases left unmatched: 4. The CDR3 extends over 14 amino acids. Germline V gene data show CDR1 as MNHEY and CDR2 as SVGAGI. CDR3 in amino acids: CASRWTGGNGELFF. CDR3 DNA: TGTGCCAGCAGATGGACAGGGGGCAACGGGGAGCTGTTTTTT.

CDR3 in amino acids: CASSSITGGETQYF. In DNA form, the CDR3 reads TGTGCCAGCAGTTCGATAACGGGGGGGGAGACCCAGTACTTC. This chain uses TRBV27 with TRBJ2-5; 8 nucleotides align to TRBD2. There are 14 residues in the CDR3. From germline, CDR1 is MNHEY and CDR2 SMNVEV (reference sequence). The J segment lost 5 bases and the V segment lost 4 bases, leaving 6 bases of the junction unmatched.

The CDR3, as DNA: TGTGCCAGCAGCGCCCCGGGGCGGGGGGGGGTCTACAATGAGCAGTTCTTC. It translates to CASSAPGRGGVYNEQFF. The chain has TRBV11-3 and TRBJ2-1, with 9 bases fitting TRBD2. With 5 bases clipped from V and 3 bases from J, the junction kept 11 bases outside the gene matches. Per the germline V gene, CDR1 is SGHNT and CDR2 is YENEEA. This CDR3 comprises 17 residues.

The chain recombines TRBV2 with TRBJ1-1, with unresolved D. The CDR3 runs 11 residues. Germline loops: CDR1 SNHLY, CDR2 FYNNEI. V was pared by 3 bases and J by 7 bases, with 6 bases between. The CDR3: CASSDLYEAFF. DNA of the CDR3: TGTGCCAGCAGTGATTTGTATGAAGCTTTCTTT.

The chain is built from TRBV27 and TRBJ2-6, with 9 bases that match TRBD1. This CDR3 contains 18 residues. Germline V gives CDR1 MNHEY, CDR2 SMNVEV (reference sequence). Unmatched junction bases numbered 11, after V lost 8 bases and J lost 0 bases. As DNA, the CDR3 is TGTGCCAGCCGAGACCCACAGGGGGCTTACTCTGGGGCCAACGTCCTGACTTTC. Translation: CASRDPQGAYSGANVLTF.

This chain joins TRBV11-1 and TRBJ1-5; D is perhaps TRBD1 (5 bases). Trimming removed 2 bases from V and 4 bases from J, with 21 bases in between. The germline CDR1 and CDR2 sequences are SGHAT and FQDESV (reference sequence). The CDR3 length is 18 residues. CDR3 region: CASSLPLGSAGWNQPQHF. The CDR3 region has the DNA TGTGCCAGCAGCTTACCCCTGGGTTCGGCAGGGTGGAATCAGCCCCAGCATTTT.

The chain recombines TRBV5-1 with TRBJ2-1; 10 bases line up with TRBD2. Trimming took 1 base from V and 6 from J; bases not matched to a gene: 10. Germline V lookup: CDR1 SGHRS, CDR2 YFSETQ. This CDR3 comprises 17 residues. CDR3 nucleotides: TGCGCCAGCAGCTTGATCTCGACTAGCGGGTCCGGCAATGAGCAGTTCTTC. It translates to CASSLISTSGSGNEQFF.

Here the CDR3 reads CASSLAHRGPKSYEQYF. CDR3 bases: TGTGCCAGCAGCTTGGCCCACAGGGGCCCCAAATCCTACGAGCAGTACTTC. The chain employs TRBV5-6 and TRBJ2-7, with 7 bases that match TRBD1. V lost 0 bases, J lost 1 base, and 10 bases stayed unmatched. Germline V gives CDR1 SGHDT, CDR2 YYEEEE. The CDR3 runs to 17 residues.

The genes are TRBV5-1 and TRBJ1-5; 7 positions agree with TRBD1. CDR3 size: 13 residues. V shed 2 bases and J 6 bases; nucleotides not matched to a gene: 2. CDR1 is SGHRS and CDR2 is YFSETQ in the germline V gene. CDR3 in DNA: TGCGCCAGCAGCTTAGGGGGCAGTCAGCCCCAGCATTTT. Translating gives CASSLGGSQPQHF.

DNA of the CDR3: TGTGCCAGCAGCGTACGGGACAGGCGGTCCTCCTACAATGAGCAGTTCTTC. It specifies CASSVRDRRSSYNEQFF. The V and J genes are TRBV9 and TRBJ2-1, with 8 bases that match TRBD1. This CDR3 has 17 amino acids. Germline values: CDR1 SGDLS, CDR2 YYNGEE. V gave up 1 base and J gave up 0 bases; unmatched junction bases: 6. The full variable domain, completed using reference TRBV9 and TRBJ2-1, is DSGVTQTPKHLITATGQRVTLRCSPRSGDLSVYWYQQSLDQGLQFLIQYYNGEERAKGNILERFSAQQFPDLHSELNLSSLELGDSALYFCASSVRDRRSSYNEQFFGPGTRLTVL.